These T cell receptor beta chains were read from a single sample in a study of cytomegalovirus exposure and HLA in healthy donors. The table came from immunoSEQ multiplex PCR; TCRdb's copy has only in-frame clones and leaves some out. This sample yields about 170,000 clones, of which more than 60% are seen a single time; about 3.4% belongs to the top ten. Sequencing was performed on PBMCs. Source of these receptors: a female donor in good health and CMV-seronegative. CDR3s leave out the opening cysteine and the closing phenylalanine or tryptophan. D genes are given only for firm matches. Not all rows give a size; the values are once, few, many and, for expanded clones, a class.

j_call clone_size v_call d_call cdr3_aa
TRBJ2-7 - TRBV7-2 TRBD1 ASSSRDRNYEQY
TRBJ2-5 few TRBV6-5 - ASSLGLALGTQY
TRBJ1-2 - TRBV28 - ASRTAEHYGYT
TRBJ2-7 - TRBV7-2 - ASSLTGIEQY
TRBJ1-1 - TRBV19 - ASSIKSGNTEAF
TRBJ2-1 once TRBV7-8 - ASSLVNNEQF
TRBJ1-2 - TRBV5-4 TRBD1 ASSFGQGKNYGYT
TRBJ1-1 - TRBV7-9 - ASSRGTGRGGTEAF
TRBJ2-7 - TRBV18 TRBD2 ASSPSLTSGTYEQY
TRBJ2-3 - TRBV7-3 - ASSLSSSPSTDTQY
TRBJ2-1 - TRBV4-1 - ASRFGQGTYNEQF
TRBJ2-7 once TRBV5-1 TRBD2 ASSLGGTGLAEQY
TRBJ2-7 - TRBV18 TRBD2 ASSPTGTSVYEQY
TRBJ1-6 - TRBV2 - ASSERETYNSPLH
TRBJ1-1 once TRBV18 - ASSPQENSNTEAF
TRBJ1-5 - TRBV2 - ASSSDSNQPQH
TRBJ2-7 - TRBV19 - ASSIGLGEQY
TRBJ2-7 - TRBV7-8 - ASSLRSGYNYEQY
TRBJ2-7 - TRBV4-1 - ASSLAVFSYEQY
TRBJ2-7 - TRBV7-3 - ASSLTPTSSYEQY
TRBJ1-2 - TRBV30 TRBD1 AWSYKDRENYGYT
TRBJ1-5 few TRBV7-9 TRBD1 ASSSGTGVDQPQH
TRBJ1-1 - TRBV7-2 - ASGQGEAF
TRBJ2-2 few TRBV6-4 - ASSEEGPPNTGELF
TRBJ2-5 - TRBV5-1 TRBD1 ASSLTGGQETQY
TRBJ1-6 - TRBV4-1 TRBD1 ASSQGQGSSPLH
TRBJ2-3 - TRBV7-9 - ASSSRDSSTDTQY
TRBJ2-3 - TRBV6-1 - ASSERFGSSGDTQY
TRBJ2-1 - TRBV6-5 TRBD2 ASSYSLAGSNEQF
TRBJ2-7 once TRBV5-4 - ASSLGGGGRFDEQY
TRBJ2-7 - TRBV5-4 - ASSHSTGTSIYEQY
TRBJ2-2 once TRBV11-2 TRBD2 ASSSLAGGPSGELF
TRBJ2-7 once TRBV6-1 TRBD2 ASSEREGRYEQY
TRBJ1-2 - TRBV7-9 TRBD1 SSSFGTGGGGYT
TRBJ1-6 few TRBV6-5 - ASSYSDFSGSPLH
TRBJ1-2 - TRBV2 TRBD1 ASRPSQGAYYGYT
TRBJ2-3 - TRBV5-4 TRBD2 ASSSGALAGGYDTQY
TRBJ1-4 few TRBV7-6 - ASSPLLRVTNEKLF
TRBJ2-1 - TRBV11-3 TRBD2 ASSYREGYNEQF
TRBJ1-5 few TRBV2 - ASSLQGLGNQPQH
TRBJ1-2 - TRBV18 - ASSLDGGLGYGYT
TRBJ1-2 - TRBV15 - ATSRGSRADYGYT
TRBJ1-2 - TRBV9 TRBD1 ASSPMQGDLGYGYT
TRBJ2-1 few TRBV6-6 - ASSYSGWEEQF
TRBJ1-4 - TRBV18 - ASSAPYGANEKLF